This T cell receptor beta chain emerged from a study of blood T cell repertoires in COVID-19. Study information: The study drew acute and convalescent COVID-19 samples from the United States, Italy and Spain.

The method was immunoSEQ multiplex PCR; TCRdb's version includes in-frame clones alone and lacks a portion of them. The table records fewer than 600,000 clones, around 87% of them present only once. Germline V CDR1 and CDR2: KGHSH, LQKENI. The V segment lost 1 base and the J segment 9 bases; nucleotides outside the gene matches: 4. The CDR3 is 15 residues long. The clonotype originates from a woman aged 40 to 50 who had recovered from COVID-19. The rearrangement joins TRBV18 to TRBJ2-1; TRBD2 agrees at 12 bases. Sequences were obtained from PBMCs or T cells enriched from blood (not recorded which). The CDR3 bases are TGTGCCAGCTCACCACGTGCTAGCGGGAGGGTTGAGCAGTTCTTC. Its protein product is CASSPRASGRVEQFF.